This TCR beta chain was sequenced during a study of shared clonotypes between healthy human individuals. For the study at large: Per donor, three plates held CD4 naive cells, three held CD4 memory, two held CD8 naive and one held CD8 memory.

Points from the study as a whole: Memory subsets generally showed lower estimated richness than naive subsets. The study found about 5% of naive CD4 clonotypes shared across a few donors.

CD45RO-negative, CCR7-positively selected cells formed the naive CD8 fraction, excluding terminally differentiated effector memory CD45RA+ cells. Under the authors' procedure: Owing to the provision of junction-only sequences devoid of quality scores by immunoSEQ, filtering differed. The table came from immunoSEQ multiplex PCR; TCRdb's copy has only in-frame clones and leaves some out. V and J calls and clone size are given by that table; D and trimming were obtained from the DNA. The sample has around 2,100,000 clones, about 95% seen once. To note about this clone: Antigen: not known.

Sequencing was carried out using naive CD8+ T cells sorted from blood. The clonotype originates from a man younger than 30 in good health.

CDR3 amino acids: CASSESKDLYEQYF. CDR3 sequence (DNA): TGCGCCAGCAGTGAGTCGAAGGACCTCTACGAGCAGTACTTC. The chain carries TRBV10-2 and TRBJ2-7, with D unresolved. CDR1 is WSHSY, CDR2 SAAADI, per germline. Trimming removed 0 bases at V and 3 bases at J, with 9 bases between. The CDR3 contains 14 residues.